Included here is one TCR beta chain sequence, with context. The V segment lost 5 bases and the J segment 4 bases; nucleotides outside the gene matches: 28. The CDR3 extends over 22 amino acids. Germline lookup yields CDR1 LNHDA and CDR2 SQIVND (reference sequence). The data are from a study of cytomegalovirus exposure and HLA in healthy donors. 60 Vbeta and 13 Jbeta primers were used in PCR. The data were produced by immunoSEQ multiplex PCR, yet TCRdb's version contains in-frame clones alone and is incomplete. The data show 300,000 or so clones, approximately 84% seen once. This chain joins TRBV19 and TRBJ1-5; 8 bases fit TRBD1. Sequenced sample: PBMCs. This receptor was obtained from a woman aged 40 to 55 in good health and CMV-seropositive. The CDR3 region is CASSPEPGQALGILPWNQPQHF. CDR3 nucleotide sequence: TGTGCCAGTAGTCCTGAACCGGGACAGGCCCTTGGAATCTTACCTTGGAATCAGCCCCAGCATTTT.